This T cell receptor (beta chain) stems from a study of blood T cells in healthy people across ages. The second PCR ran roughly 6 to 11 cycles with a sample-barcoded 5' primer and J-beta primers. TCRdb used MiXCR to reprocess the 5' RACE reads, holding one entry per CDR3 protein. This sample has about 1,600,000 distinct CDR3 sequences, with around two fifths found just once. A remark on this clonotype: The antigen is undetermined.

The CDR3 is made up of 12 amino acids. Germline values: CDR1 MDHEN, CDR2 SYDVKM. V was clipped by 6 bases and J by 7 bases; unmatched bases: 5. Study-level points and caveats: TCR beta diversity per million T cells fell roughly linearly with age. PBMCs were not sorted, which prevented a conclusive comparison of naive versus antigen-experienced cells.

Each individual donor underwent a draw of approximately 10 milliliters of peripheral blood. The chain carries TRBV28 and TRBJ2-5; 7 bases agree with TRBD2. This clonotype was obtained from a woman under 30 in good health. The sequencing input was blood. The DNA for the CDR3 is TGTGCCAGCAGCTTTCAGCGGGGGACCCAGTACTTC. The encoded protein is CASSFQRGTQYF.